A selection of T cell receptor beta chains follows, all from one sample in a study of T cell repertoires in cytomegalovirus infection. For these receptors, no antigen is known. MiXCR was run by TCRdb on the reads, yielding one entry per CDR3 protein. The sample lists more than 90,000 distinct CDR3 sequences, about 9.5% occurring once. The sample was PBMCs, sequenced either directly or after in vitro stimulation (not recorded which). Receptors were obtained from a human donor in good health (CMV status not recorded). Some clones in this sample may be carry-over from other donors' samples. The CDR3 runs from the conserved cysteine through the conserved F or W. D genes are given only for firm matches. A clone size is listed for some rows: how often the clone was seen (once, few, many), or a class if it is expanded.

v_gene,abundance,j_gene,d_gene,CDR3aa,CDR3nt
TRBV30,few,TRBJ2-1,TRBD2,CAWSASGRSKQFF,TGTGCCTGGAGTGCTAGCGGGAGGTCGAAGCAGTTCTTC
TRBV28,-,TRBJ2-5,-,CASSLRGGLGGLGQETQYF,TGTGCCAGCAGTTTACGGGGAGGGTTGGGGGGCTTGGGCCAAGAGACCCAGTACTTC
TRBV20-1,many,TRBJ1-5,-,CSAVQSNQPQHF,TGCAGTGCTGTACAAAGCAATCAGCCCCAGCATTTT
TRBV7-9,many,TRBJ2-2,-,CASRGRLVDAGELFF,TGTGCCAGCAGGGGCAGACTAGTTGACGCCGGGGAGCTGTTTTTT
TRBV7-2,many,TRBJ2-2,-,CASSQRAGLDTGELFF,TGTGCCAGCAGCCAGCGGGCGGGGTTGGACACCGGGGAGCTGTTTTTT
TRBV5-6,-,TRBJ2-1,-,CASSPVDYKANEQFF,TGTGCCAGCAGCCCGGTCGATTATAAAGCCAATGAGCAGTTCTTC
TRBV19,few,TRBJ2-1,TRBD2,CASSSGTRGIRQFF,TGTGCCAGCTCTTCCGGGACTAGGGGGATTCGGCAGTTCTTC
TRBV19,-,TRBJ1-4,-,CASSGGATNEKLFF,TGTGCCAGTAGTGGCGGTGCAACTAATGAAAAACTGTTTTTT
TRBV7-6,once,TRBJ2-6,-,CASSLQAGSVLTF,TGTGCCAGCAGCTTACAGGCAGGTAGCGTCCTGACTTTC
TRBV7-2,many,TRBJ1-1,-,CASSGSLLNTEAFF,TGTGCCAGCAGTGGGTCTCTATTGAACACTGAAGCTTTCTTT
TRBV6-1,-,TRBJ2-3,TRBD2,CASRVAGGTDTQYF,TGTGCCAGCAGGGTAGCGGGGGGCACAGATACGCAGTATTTT
TRBV19,-,TRBJ2-1,TRBD2,CASSIELSGIDNEQFF,TGTGCCAGTAGTATAGAACTTAGCGGGATAGACAATGAGCAGTTCTTC
TRBV5-1,-,TRBJ2-3,TRBD2,CASSPGLAGVDADTQYF,TGCGCCAGCAGCCCAGGACTAGCGGGAGTAGACGCAGATACGCAGTATTTT
TRBV6-6,few,TRBJ2-5,-,CASNKPPTETQYF,TGTGCCAGCAACAAGCCCCCCACGGAGACCCAGTACTTC
TRBV7-9,many,TRBJ1-3,-,CASSLRQARAFSGNTIYF,TGTGCCAGCAGCTTAAGGCAGGCCAGGGCTTTTTCTGGAAACACCATATATTTT
TRBV20-1,-,TRBJ2-1,-,CSAPGTRGPYNEQFF,TGCAGTGCCCCTGGAACCCGCGGGCCCTACAATGAGCAGTTCTTC
TRBV11-2,few,TRBJ2-1,-,CASSRNGVNNEQFF,TGTGCCAGCAGCCGAAACGGGGTGAACAATGAGCAGTTCTTC
TRBV20-1,many,TRBJ2-5,-,CSARDSRQGIQTQYF,TGCAGTGCTAGAGATAGTAGGCAGGGGATTCAGACCCAGTACTTC
TRBV20-1,few,TRBJ1-1,TRBD1,CSAGRQGLGTEAFF,TGCAGTGCTGGCAGACAGGGCTTGGGCACTGAAGCTTTCTTT
TRBV6-2/TRBV6-3,-,TRBJ1-1,-,CASLDRPNTEAFF,TGTGCCAGCTTGGACAGACCGAACACTGAAGCTTTCTTT
TRBV7-2,many,TRBJ1-1,TRBD1,CASSPRQGASTEAFF,TGTGCCAGCAGTCCGAGACAGGGGGCGAGCACTGAAGCTTTCTTT
TRBV11-2,few,TRBJ2-7,TRBD1,CASSFGLGQGVEQYF,TGTGCCAGCAGCTTCGGTCTCGGACAGGGAGTCGAGCAGTACTTC
TRBV7-2,many,TRBJ2-7,-,CASSLALGGGNEQYF,TGTGCCAGCAGCTTAGCACTGGGGGGTGGAAACGAGCAGTACTTC
TRBV19,many,TRBJ2-1,-,CASSIRPLGSGVQFF,TGTGCCAGTAGTATTCGCCCCCTTGGCTCAGGCGTGCAGTTCTTC
TRBV28,many,TRBJ2-7,-,CASSLGRGPYEQYF,TGTGCCAGCAGTCTAGGACGGGGACCCTACGAGCAGTACTTC
TRBV5-4,many,TRBJ2-7,TRBD2,CASSSWTSGSRDEQYF,TGTGCCAGCAGCTCGTGGACTAGCGGGAGTCGAGACGAGCAGTACTTC
TRBV29-1,few,TRBJ1-1,-,CSGARSPMNTEAFF,TGCAGCGGGGCCCGGTCCCCCATGAACACTGAAGCTTTCTTT
TRBV7-2,-,TRBJ2-2,-,CASSSGQPGGELFF,TGTGCCAGCAGCTCGGGGCAGCCAGGCGGGGAGCTGTTTTTT
TRBV5-4,-,TRBJ2-5,TRBD1,CASSPPPGQGKETQYF,TGTGCCAGCAGCCCTCCTCCGGGACAGGGCAAAGAGACCCAGTACTTC
TRBV19,-,TRBJ2-1,-,CASSIVSTNNEQFF,TGTGCCAGTAGTATAGTGTCAACCAACAATGAGCAGTTCTTC
TRBV20-1,few,TRBJ1-4,-,CSAKSGEKLFF,TGCAGTGCCAAGAGTGGGGAAAAACTGTTTTTT
TRBV5-6,few,TRBJ2-1,-,CASTGPFSYNEQFF,TGTGCCAGCACCGGACCCTTCTCCTACAATGAGCAGTTCTTC
TRBV27,-,TRBJ1-2,-,CASRYGTANGYTF,TGTGCCAGCAGATATGGAACTGCGAATGGCTACACCTTC
TRBV5-5,-,TRBJ2-1,-,CASSLSGSRNNEQFF,TGTGCCAGCAGCTTATCGGGATCACGTAACAATGAGCAGTTCTTC
TRBV7-9,many,TRBJ2-7,-,CASSSLNTYEQYF,TGTGCCAGCAGCTCCCTCAACACCTACGAGCAGTACTTC
TRBV7-2,-,TRBJ2-7,-,CASSRGGTPAYEQYF,TGTGCCAGCAGCCGAGGCGGGACCCCCGCCTACGAGCAGTACTTC
TRBV3-1,few,TRBJ2-3,-,CASSQDSGLAIDTQYF,TGTGCCAGCAGCCAAGATTCCGGGCTAGCAATTGATACGCAGTATTTT
TRBV6-5,many,TRBJ1-1,-,CASSYSLPYTEAFF,TGTGCCAGCAGTTACTCGCTGCCTTACACTGAAGCTTTCTTT
TRBV4-1,-,TRBJ2-2,-,CASSQDRWGANTGELFF,TGCGCCAGCAGCCAAGATCGGTGGGGGGCGAACACCGGGGAGCTGTTTTTT
TRBV25-1,few,TRBJ1-2,TRBD1,CASSQGAVGGYTF,TGTGCCAGCAGTCAGGGGGCTGTTGGTGGCTACACCTTC
TRBV2,few,TRBJ1-1,-,CASSGPGVPGTEAFF,TGTGCCAGCAGTGGCCCAGGGGTTCCGGGCACTGAAGCTTTCTTT
TRBV27,few,TRBJ1-1,-,CASSMQWRNTEAFF,TGTGCCAGCAGTATGCAGTGGAGGAACACTGAAGCTTTCTTT
TRBV6-1,many,TRBJ2-3,-,CASSEADRRTQYF,TGTGCCAGCAGTGAAGCAGACAGGCGTACGCAGTATTTT
TRBV25-1,many,TRBJ1-4,-,CASSASLQGFREKLFF,TGTGCCAGCAGTGCCTCACTCCAGGGGTTTCGTGAAAAACTGTTTTTT
TRBV12-3/TRBV12-4,-,TRBJ2-7,TRBD1,CASRSQGATYEQYF,TGTGCCAGCAGATCACAGGGGGCCACCTACGAGCAGTACTTC